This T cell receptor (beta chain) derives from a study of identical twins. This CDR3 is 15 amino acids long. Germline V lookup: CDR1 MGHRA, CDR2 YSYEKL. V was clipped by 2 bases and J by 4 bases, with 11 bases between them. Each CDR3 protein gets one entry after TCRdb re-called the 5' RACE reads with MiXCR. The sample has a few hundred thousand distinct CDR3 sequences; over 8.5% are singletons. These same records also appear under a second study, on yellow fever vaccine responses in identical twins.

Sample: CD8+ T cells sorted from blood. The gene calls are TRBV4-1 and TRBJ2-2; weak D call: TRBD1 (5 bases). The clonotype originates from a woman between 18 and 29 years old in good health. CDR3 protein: CASSQRGASTGELFF. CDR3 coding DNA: TGCGCCAGCAGCCAAAGGGGTGCGAGCACCGGGGAGCTGTTTTTT.